These 17 T cell receptor beta chains originate from one sample sequenced in a study of cytomegalovirus exposure and HLA in healthy donors. Primers included in the PCR were 60 Vbeta and 13 Jbeta primers. Profiled with immunoSEQ multiplex PCR; TCRdb holds only in-frame clones, not every one. The top ten hold 3.5% to 4.5% of the sample, which has tens of thousands of clones, roughly 80% seen once. Material: PBMCs. The receptors were gathered from a man aged 25-45 years in good health and CMV-seronegative.

V gene TRBV27 combines with J gene TRBJ2-1; TRBD2 is a possible D gene (6 bases). Per germline, CDR1 MNHEY and CDR2 SMNVEV (reference sequence). V was shortened by 8 bases and J by 5 bases, with 10 bases between the two germline ends. This CDR3 has 12 amino acids. CDR3 in DNA: TGTGCCAGCCAAGTAGCGGACAATGAGCAGTTCTTC. Amino acids: CASQVADNEQFF.

This clone was seen more than once but under ten times. The chain is built from TRBV6-5 and TRBJ1-1; 7 bases are shared with TRBD1. The CDR3 extends over 14 amino acids. The ends lost 5 bases at V and 6 bases at J; junction bases unmatched: 9. Germline V lookup: CDR1 MNHEY, CDR2 SVGAGI. For the CDR3, the DNA is TGTGCCAGCAGTCGGGACAGTTCTAGCGCTGAAGCTTTCTTT. Translation: CASSRDSSSAEAFF.

This chain uses TRBV13 with TRBJ2-3; 8 bases are shared with TRBD2. In germline, CDR1 is PRHDT, CDR2 FYEKMQ (reference sequence). The CDR3 covers 18 residues. The junction had 15 bases not matched to a gene; V was cut back by 5 bases and J by 2 bases. CDR3 nucleotides: TGTGCCAGCAGCGGGACAAAACTTAGCGGGACCCACACAGATACGCAGTATTTT. Protein product: CASSGTKLSGTHTDTQYF. Combining the CDR3 with reference TRBV13 and TRBJ2-3 gives the whole variable domain AAGVIQSPRHLIKEKRETATLKCYPIPRHDTVYWYQQGPGQDPQFLISFYEKMQSDKGSIPDRFSAQQFSDYHSELNMSSLELGDSALYFCASSGTKLSGTHTDTQYFGPGTRLTVL.

Turning to this clone: One end of the junction does not line up with germline, which may come from a read error. This rearrangement joins TRBV9 to TRBJ2-7, with a tentative D call TRBD1 (6 bases). The CDR3 is 15 residues long. The V gene's germline CDR1 is SGDLS and CDR2 YYNGEE. In DNA, the CDR3 is TGTGCCAACAGCGTAACTTGGTCGGACAGCTACGAGCAGTACTTC. Amino acids: CANSVTWSDSYEQYF.

V usage is TRBV28 and J usage is TRBJ2-4, with a possible D match to TRBD1 (5 bases). The CDR3 is 15 residues long. V was cut by 3 bases and J by 10 bases, with 19 bases left in between. Germline V gives CDR1 MDHEN, CDR2 SYDVKM. The CDR3 is CASSLVRQGGEIQYF. The CDR3 nucleotides are TGTGCCAGCAGTTTGGTTCGGCAGGGTGGTGAGATTCAGTACTTC.

Only one count was recorded for this clone. V usage is TRBV5-4 and J usage is TRBJ1-2; TRBD1 might be the D (5 bases). Looked up from germline, CDR1 is SGHNT and CDR2 is YYREEE (reference sequence). The CDR3 is 13 residues long. With 0 bases removed from V and 8 bases from J, the gap between germline ends came to 11 bases. The CDR3 bases are TGTGCCAGCAGCTTGGGCCAGGGAAGCGGCTACACCTTC. This codes for CASSLGQGSGYTF.

The chain joins TRBV2 to TRBJ1-1; possibly TRBD1 for D (6 bases). The CDR3 loop spans 14 amino acids. Germline CDR1 is SNHLY and CDR2 is FYNNEI. The V gene lost 3 bases and the J gene lost 1 base, with 9 bases spanning the gap. The CDR3 region is CASSDQGRNTEAFF. DNA of the CDR3: TGTGCCAGCAGTGATCAGGGGAGGAACACTGAAGCTTTCTTT.

Only a few counts were recorded for this clone. The chain employs TRBV7-2 and TRBJ2-2; TRBD2 agrees at 9 bases. The V segment lost 1 base and the J segment 4 bases; nucleotides outside the gene matches: 4. The CDR3 sequence is 16 residues long. Per germline, CDR1 SGHTA and CDR2 FQGNSA. CDR3 nucleotide sequence: TGTGCCAGCAGCTTAGAGGGGACTAGCCGCACCGGGGAGCTGTTTTTT. Its translation: CASSLEGTSRTGELFF.

This rearrangement joins TRBV2 to TRBJ1-1; 10 bases are shared with TRBD1. The J segment lost 0 bases and the V segment lost 1 base, leaving 2 bases of the junction unmatched. The germline V gene encodes CDR1 SNHLY and CDR2 FYNNEI. This CDR3 is 16 amino acids long. Here the CDR3 reads CASSEGGQGMNTEAFF. The CDR3 DNA reads TGTGCCAGCAGTGAAGGGGGACAGGGGATGAACACTGAAGCTTTCTTT.

The rearrangement links TRBV29-1 to TRBJ2-6, with D possibly TRBD2 on 5 matching bases. This CDR3 spans 16 amino acids. Germline assignment: CDR1 SQVTM and CDR2 ANQGSEA. The germline V and J ends were trimmed by 7 bases and 0 bases, with 16 bases remaining between them. The CDR3 nucleotides read TGCAGCGCCCTCACCGGACTCAACTCTGGGGCCAACGTCCTGACTTTC. Its translation: CSALTGLNSGANVLTF.

The chain has TRBV7-9 and TRBJ2-6; D possibly corresponds to TRBD1 (6 bases). CDR3 size: 16 residues. Deletions cut 5 bases from V and 0 bases from J, with 11 bases between. CDR1 SEHNR and CDR2 FQNEAQ come from the germline V gene (reference sequence). The CDR3 region is CASSLTGTSGANVLTF. The CDR3 DNA reads as TGTGCCAGCAGCCTTACAGGGACCTCTGGGGCCAACGTCCTGACTTTC.

This clone has just a few counts. The chain carries TRBV7-2 and TRBJ2-1, with 12 bases aligning to TRBD2. The V gene's germline CDR1 is SGHTA and CDR2 FQGNSA. This CDR3 comprises 15 residues. V lost 5 bases and J lost 3; bases outside the gene matches: 2. This CDR3 is CASSKTSGSYNEQFF. In DNA, the CDR3 is TGTGCCAGCAGCAAGACTAGCGGGAGCTACAATGAGCAGTTCTTC.

On this clone itself: The junction shows a germline mismatch at one end, possibly a read error. The chain couples TRBV10-3 to TRBJ2-1; no clear D gene. Germline CDR1 reads ENHRY; CDR2 reads SYGVKD. The CDR3 is 12 amino acids. CDR3 bases: TGTGCCGTCAGTGAGAGGAGTGATGAGCAGTTCTTC. Its translation is CAVSERSDEQFF.

The chain couples TRBV6-1 to TRBJ2-7; TRBD1 matches 7 bases. Unmatched junction bases numbered 10, after V lost 6 bases and J lost 5 bases. CDR1 is MNHNS, CDR2 SASEGT, per germline. CDR3 length: 14 amino acids. The CDR3 sequence: CASRTTTGEHEQYF. The CDR3 DNA is TGTGCCAGCAGGACGACTACAGGGGAACACGAGCAGTACTTC.

This sequence joins TRBV2 and TRBJ1-1; tentative D call: TRBD1 (5 bases). V was pared by 7 bases and J by 0 bases, with 15 bases between. The CDR3 consists of 15 residues. The germline CDR1 and CDR2 sequences are SNHLY and FYNNEI. CDR3 residues: CASIDSSSMNTEAFF. In nucleotides, the CDR3 is TGTGCCAGCATAGACAGCAGCAGTATGAACACTGAAGCTTTCTTT. The complete variable domain, with remaining parts taken from reference TRBV2 and TRBJ1-1, reads EPEVTQTPSHQVTQMGQEVILRCVPISNHLYFYWYRQILGQKVEFLVSFYNNEISEKSEIFDDQFSVERPDGSNFTLKIRSTKLEDSAMYFCASIDSSSMNTEAFFGQGTRLTVV.

CDR3 residues: CASSLGQGNYGYTF. The DNA for the CDR3 is TGTGCCAGCAGCCTGGGACAGGGTAACTATGGCTACACCTTC. The chain uses TRBV7-2 and TRBJ1-2; 9 nucleotides line up with TRBD1. Germline assignment: CDR1 SGHTA and CDR2 FQGNSA. The CDR3 contains 14 residues. J lost 1 base, V lost 5 bases, and 2 bases had no gene match.

This clone has a single count. The V and J genes are TRBV30 and TRBJ2-5; no clear D. This CDR3 contains 13 residues. V dropped 0 bases and J dropped 5 bases, with 10 bases sitting between them. Looked up from germline, CDR1 is GTSNPN and CDR2 is SVGIG (reference sequence). CDR3 coding DNA: TGTGCCTGGAGTGTAAACCTATTGGAGACCCAGTACTTC. This translates into CAWSVNLLETQYF.